A selection of T cell receptor beta chains follows, all from one sample in a study of T cell changes during pregnancy in multiple sclerosis. Generated by immunoSEQ multiplex PCR, the TCRdb table keeps only in-frame clones and is missing some. The sample consists of about 130,000 clones, 90% to 96% of them appearing once. The sequences come from peripheral blood, collected after pregnancy. The receptor set was obtained from a female donor with multiple sclerosis, enrolled in a pregnancy study. The CDR3 runs from the conserved cysteine through the conserved F or W. D genes are given only for firm matches.

v_gene | d_gene | CDR3aa
TRBV5-8 | - | CASSLDSFRYGYTF
TRBV28 | - | CASSLLQGEAFF
TRBV7-8 | - | CASSFGEGTTNQPQHF
TRBV29-1 | - | CSAEGDTEAFF
TRBV11-3 | TRBD2 | CASSLGVAGGVDEQFF
TRBV27 | TRBD1 | CASSFSGQGGSEKLFF
TRBV27 | TRBD1 | CASSHRQGAYEQYF
TRBV7-9 | TRBD1 | CASRRDSPFSGNTIYF
TRBV19 | - | CASSLGSNQPQHF
TRBV4-2 | - | CASSQESGLTGELFF
TRBV10-2 | TRBD2 | CASRGGEGRSYEQYF
TRBV4-2 | - | CASSQDAGTGNTIYF
TRBV30 | TRBD1 | CAWRPQGAGGYTF
TRBV19 | - | CASSIFVRSSRNNEQFF
TRBV28 | - | CASSLDLGRTIYF
TRBV5-8 | TRBD2 | CASSLGGTSGRWTDTQYF
TRBV27 | TRBD1 | CASSSGTGGGNQPQHF
TRBV15 | TRBD2 | CATRDDSSGLYEQYF
TRBV28 | - | CASSLFREITEAFF
TRBV18 | - | CASSSRYYRNQPQHF
TRBV7-2 | - | CASSLVQGLAYEQYF
TRBV6-6 | TRBD1 | CASRPTGGNYGYTF
TRBV6-1 | TRBD1 | CASMTGGSYEQYF
TRBV30 | - | CAWADFDGYTF
TRBV6-5 | - | CASSGDTGPNQPQHF
TRBV28 | TRBD2 | CASSWLAGGGEQFF
TRBV5-1 | - | CASSPGALGYGYTF
TRBV1 | - | CTSSQPRLAGEVESVTDTQYF
TRBV27 | - | CASSLGGRNTEAFF
TRBV7-9 | - | CASMEIRHNEQFF
TRBV9 | TRBD1 | CASSVGTGGPYEQYF
TRBV27 | TRBD2 | CASRTSGDYEQYF
TRBV2 | TRBD1 | CASSRVRTGLNYGYTF
TRBV6-6 | - | CASSYEEAGATYEQYF
TRBV28 | - | CASSSPYTGIGEYGYTF
TRBV7-9 | - | CASRDGLLNTEAFF
TRBV19 | - | CASSTGTYTDTQYF
TRBV27 | - | CASSLAQPGHEQYF
TRBV27 | - | CASGRLAAEKLFF
TRBV7-9 | - | CASSRLMAGAPGGYTF
TRBV13 | - | CASSTSDSQEPQHF